These 17 T cell receptor beta chains came from one sample sequenced in a study of cytomegalovirus exposure and HLA in healthy donors. The PCR had 60 Vbeta and 13 Jbeta primers. Here immunoSEQ multiplex PCR was the method, and the copy in TCRdb shows in-frame clones only, minus some. The sample records under 150,000 clones, about four fifths being singletons. The sample taken for sequencing was PBMCs. These receptor sequences come from a woman between 35 and 50 years old in good health and CMV-seropositive.

The chain is built from TRBV5-1 and TRBJ2-1, with 7 bases lining up with TRBD2. The CDR3 is 14 amino acids. Germline V lookup: CDR1 SGHRS, CDR2 YFSETQ. V trimming: 0 bases; J trimming: 9 bases; junction bases outside the gene matches: 6. The CDR3 protein is CASSLERGVGEQFF. The CDR3 coding sequence is TGCGCCAGCAGCTTGGAACGGGGGGTGGGTGAGCAGTTCTTC.

The chain couples TRBV27 to TRBJ2-1; 12 bases agree with TRBD2. The germline CDR1 and CDR2 sequences are MNHEY and SMNVEV (reference sequence). With 5 bases clipped from V and 2 bases from J, the junction kept 7 bases outside the gene matches. The CDR3 is made up of 17 amino acids. Here the CDR3 DNA reads TGTGCCAGCAGTGTCCGACTAGCGGGAGAAACCTACAATGAGCAGTTCTTC. Translation: CASSVRLAGETYNEQFF.

In this sample, this clone turned up once. The rearrangement joins TRBV5-1 to TRBJ2-1; the D gene is possibly TRBD2 (6 bases). V dropped 3 bases and J dropped 1 base, with 17 bases sitting between them. This CDR3 comprises 17 residues. Per germline, CDR1 SGHRS and CDR2 YFSETQ. In DNA form, the CDR3 reads TGCGCCAGCAGCTCCGAACCCCTAGCGTATTCCTACAATGAGCAGTTCTTC. Translation: CASSSEPLAYSYNEQFF.

The count of this clone is one. The chain carries TRBV15 and TRBJ2-3; 15 positions agree with TRBD2. Trimming cost V 3 bases and J 6 bases; bases outside gene matches: 4. The CDR3 has 16 residues. The V gene's germline CDR1 is LNHNV and CDR2 YYDKDF (reference sequence). The CDR3 region has the DNA TGTGCCACCAGCAGGGGACTAGCGGGAGGACACGATACGCAGTATTTT. Translating gives CATSRGLAGGHDTQYF.

The chain combines TRBV27 with TRBJ1-4, with D tentatively TRBD1 (6 bases). Germline V CDR1 and CDR2: MNHEY, SMNVEV (reference sequence). There are 16 residues in the CDR3. V was trimmed by 5 bases and J by 7 bases, leaving 20 bases between them. CDR3 protein: CASSPQDRVRGEKLFF. In DNA, the CDR3 is TGTGCCAGCAGTCCCCAGGATCGGGTCAGGGGTGAAAAACTGTTTTTT.

The chain uses TRBV28 and TRBJ1-1; D not certain. V was pared by 6 bases and J by 5 bases, with 7 bases between. Germline-derived CDR1 and CDR2 are MDHEN and SYDVKM. There are 11 residues in the CDR3. The CDR3 coding sequence is TGTGCCAGCAGGGGAGGGACTGAAGCTTTCTTT. Protein sequence: CASRGGTEAFF.

The V and J genes are TRBV5-5 and TRBJ1-2; possibly TRBD1 for D (6 bases). There are 14 residues in the CDR3. The germline V and J ends were trimmed by 3 bases and 6 bases, with 15 bases remaining between them. Germline CDR1 is SGHKS and CDR2 is YYEKEE (reference sequence). The CDR3 DNA follows: TGTGCCAGCAGCTCCCGCCAGGGGAACGATGGCTACACCTTC. Its translation is CASSSRQGNDGYTF. The whole variable domain, filled in from reference TRBV5-5 and TRBJ1-2, reads DAGVTQSPTHLIKTRGQQVTLRCSPISGHKSVSWYQQVLGQGPQFIFQYYEKEERGRGNFPDRFSARQFPNYSSELNVNALLLGDSALYLCASSSRQGNDGYTFGSGTRLTVV.

As regards this clone: One junction end does not reproduce the germline sequence, and a read error may be involved. The genes are TRBV28 and TRBJ1-1; possibly TRBD1 for D (6 bases). In germline, CDR1 is MDHEN, CDR2 SYDVKM. This CDR3 is built from 16 residues. CDR3 region: CASSLMAGAKDTEAFF. CDR3 sequence (DNA): TGTGCCAGCAGTTTAATGGCGGGGGCTAAGGACACAGAAGCTTTCTTT.

In its sample, this clone was seen a few times. The CDR3 nucleotides read TGTGCCAGCAAACAGGGAATCTTGAACACTGAAGCTTTCTTT. Translated, it gives CASKQGILNTEAFF. The V and J genes are TRBV7-9 and TRBJ1-1; weak D call: TRBD1 (6 bases). CDR1 and CDR2 from the germline V gene are SEHNR and FQNEAQ (reference sequence). The V end was cut by 7 bases, the J end by 0 bases, with 12 bases between. The CDR3 has 14 amino acids.

The genes are TRBV19 and TRBJ1-5; no reliable D call. Germline CDR1 reads LNHDA; CDR2 reads SQIVND (reference sequence). The CDR3 contains 15 residues. The ends were cut back, 5 bases at V and 0 bases at J, with 11 bases in the middle. The CDR3 here is CASSREILSNQPQHF. Here the CDR3 DNA reads TGTGCCAGTAGTCGAGAAATTCTTAGCAATCAGCCCCAGCATTTT. Based on the CDR3 plus reference TRBV19 and TRBJ1-5, the full variable domain is DGGITQSPKYLFRKEGQNVTLSCEQNLNHDAMYWYRQDPGQGLRLIYYSQIVNDFQKGDIAEGYSVSREKKESFPLTVTSAQKNPTAFYLCASSREILSNQPQHFGDGTRLSIL.

This chain uses TRBV7-3 with TRBJ2-7; 7 nucleotides match TRBD1. After removal of 3 bases from V and 6 bases from J, the junction contained 8 bases not matched to a gene. From germline, CDR1 is SGHTA and CDR2 FQGTGA. The CDR3 is 14 residues long. This CDR3 reads CASSLEGGVGEQYF. DNA of the CDR3: TGTGCCAGCAGCTTGGAAGGGGGCGTGGGCGAGCAGTACTTC.

The chain joins TRBV10-3 to TRBJ1-3; tentatively, D is TRBD1 (5 bases). Germline values: CDR1 ENHRY, CDR2 SYGVKD. CDR3 size: 16 residues. Trimming removed 3 bases at V and 4 bases at J, with 16 bases between. CDR3 protein: CAISEGGQGSGNTIYF. The CDR3 DNA sequence: TGTGCCATCAGTGAAGGAGGGCAGGGCTCAGGAAACACCATATATTTT.

J is TRBJ2-1 and V is TRBV7-9; D remains unclear. The CDR3 runs 11 residues. Trimming stripped 7 bases from V and 8 bases from J, with 9 bases between. From germline, CDR1 is SEHNR and CDR2 FQNEAQ (reference sequence). CDR3 sequence reads: CASTTSDEQFF. The CDR3, as DNA: TGTGCCAGCACCACCTCGGATGAGCAGTTCTTC.

The V call is TRBV6-5, the J call TRBJ2-5; tentatively, D is TRBD1 (6 bases). The CDR3 contains 11 residues. CDR1 and CDR2 from the germline V gene are MNHEY and SVGAGI. V lost 6 bases to trimming and J lost 7 bases, with 9 bases between them. The DNA of the CDR3 is TGTGCCAGCAGCCAAGGGGGGACCCAGTACTTC. Its protein product is CASSQGGTQYF.

This sequence joins TRBV6-5 and TRBJ1-2, with D unresolved. There are 15 residues in the CDR3. Trimming took 3 bases from V and 1 from J, leaving 12 bases between them. Germline V gene lookup returns CDR1 MNHEY and CDR2 SVGAGI. As DNA, the CDR3 is TGTGCCAGCAGTTATTGGGCAGATCATAACTATGGCTACACCTTC. Protein product: CASSYWADHNYGYTF.

Here the CDR3 DNA reads TGTGCCAGCAGCTTGGGGACTAGCGGGGGGGCCGCTATGAACATTCAGTACTTC. Protein: CASSLGTSGGAAMNIQYF. This chain links TRBV7-2 with TRBJ2-4; 16 bases fit TRBD2. Trimming cost V 3 bases and J 7 bases; bases outside gene matches: 9. From germline, CDR1 is SGHTA and CDR2 FQGNSA. This CDR3 spans 18 amino acids.

This clone was recorded only once. The chain uses TRBV28 and TRBJ1-5; 12 bases are a match to TRBD1. Germline trimming cut 4 bases from V and 6 bases from J; bases unmatched to any gene: 4. The CDR3 totals 15 residues. CDR1 is MDHEN and CDR2 is SYDVKM in the germline V gene. CDR3 sequence reads: CASSSGTGGFQPQHF. DNA for the CDR3: TGTGCCAGCAGTTCCGGGACAGGGGGCTTTCAGCCCCAGCATTTT.